This paragraph covers one T cell receptor (beta chain) sequence. These data belong to a study of blood T cell repertoires in COVID-19. The CDR3 is 14 residues long. CDR1 and CDR2 (germline): GTSNPN, SVGIG (reference sequence). Trimming shortened V by 7 bases and J by 4 bases, and 19 bases separated the two germline ends. Here immunoSEQ multiplex PCR was the method, and the copy in TCRdb shows in-frame clones only, minus some. The profile shows some 190,000 clones, 75% to 90% of them singletons. The clonotype comes from a woman aged 60-70 years with acute or convalescent COVID-19. The J gene is TRBJ2-5, the V gene TRBV30; tentative D call: TRBD1 (6 bases). The source material was peripheral blood. The CDR3 loop is CAFNTRGGRETQYF. For the CDR3, the DNA is TGTGCCTTTAACACTCGAGGGGGACGAGAGACCCAGTACTTC.